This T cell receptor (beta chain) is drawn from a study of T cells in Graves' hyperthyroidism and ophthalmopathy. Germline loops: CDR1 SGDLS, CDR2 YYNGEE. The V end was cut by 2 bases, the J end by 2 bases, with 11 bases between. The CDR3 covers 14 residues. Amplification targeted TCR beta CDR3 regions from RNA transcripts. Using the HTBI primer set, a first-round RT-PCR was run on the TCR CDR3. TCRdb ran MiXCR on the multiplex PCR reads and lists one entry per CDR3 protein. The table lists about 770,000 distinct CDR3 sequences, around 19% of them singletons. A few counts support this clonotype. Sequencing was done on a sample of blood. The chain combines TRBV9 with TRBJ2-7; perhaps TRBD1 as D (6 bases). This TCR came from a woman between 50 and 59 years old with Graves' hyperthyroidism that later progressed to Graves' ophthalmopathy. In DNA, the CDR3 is TGTGCCAGCAGCGTGTCAGGGGAAACCTACGAGCAGTACTTC. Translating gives CASSVSGETYEQYF.